The 12 T cell receptor beta chains reported below all come from one sample, sequenced in a study of OX40 agonist ivuxolimab in advanced cancers. Some clones are missing from TCRdb's copy, which holds only in-frame ones; the method was immunoSEQ multiplex PCR. The table shows 40,000 to 55,000 clones, with approximately 88% occurring only once. The sequenced sample was CD4+ or CD8+ T cells sorted from blood, obtained in a trial of the OX40 agonist ivuxolimab. The receptors here all came from an adult with an advanced solid tumor such as melanoma, head and neck, liver or kidney cancer.

V usage is TRBV19 and J usage is TRBJ2-7; D is perhaps TRBD2 (6 bases). CDR3 size: 14 residues. Between the trimmed V and J ends, which lost 5 bases and 4 bases, there was a span of 15 bases. The germline V gene has CDR1 LNHDA and CDR2 SQIVND (reference sequence). CDR3 DNA sequence: TGTGCCAGTAGTTGGACCGGGACTGGGTACGAGCAGTACTTC. Protein product: CASSWTGTGYEQYF.

This clone came up a few times. The rearrangement joins TRBV2 to TRBJ1-2; possible D gene TRBD1, 6 bases. From germline, CDR1 is SNHLY and CDR2 FYNNEI. This CDR3 spans 13 amino acids. The CDR3 loop is CARRGAEIYGYTF. The CDR3 nucleotides read TGTGCTCGGCGGGGGGCGGAAATCTATGGCTACACCTTC.

The CDR3 loop reads CASSLVGGPTEQYF. In DNA, the CDR3 is TGTGCCAGCAGCTTAGTTGGGGGGCCCACCGAGCAGTACTTC. This chain connects TRBV11-2 to TRBJ2-7; D possibly uses TRBD1 or TRBD2 (6 bases each). The CDR3 runs to 14 residues. With 1 base removed from V and 6 bases from J, the gap between germline ends came to 13 bases. Germline V gene sequence: CDR1 SGHAT, CDR2 FQNNGV.

The chain joins TRBV4-2 to TRBJ2-7; D gene uncertain. The CDR3 spans 13 residues. V was trimmed by 1 base and J by 2 bases, leaving 6 bases between them. Per germline, CDR1 LGHNA and CDR2 YNFKEQ. The CDR3 coding sequence is TGTGCCAGCAGCCAAGGTGGGCCCTACGAGCAGTACTTC. Translated, it gives CASSQGGPYEQYF.

The chain employs TRBV7-9 and TRBJ2-7; TRBD1 agrees at 8 bases. This CDR3 spans 14 amino acids. V was pared by 4 bases and J by 5 bases, with 7 bases of the junction left unmatched. Germline V lookup: CDR1 SEHNR, CDR2 FQNEAQ (reference sequence). Here the CDR3 reads CASSSRQGPDEQYF. CDR3 nucleotides: TGTGCCAGCAGCTCGAGACAGGGGCCCGACGAGCAGTACTTC.

This clone was observed a few times. The gene calls are TRBV18 and TRBJ2-7; D might be TRBD2 (6 bases). Trimming shortened V by 0 bases and J by 3 bases, and 12 bases separated the two germline ends. Germline assignment: CDR1 KGHSH and CDR2 LQKENI. This CDR3 spans 15 amino acids. The CDR3: CASSPPVGEVYEQYF. The DNA for the CDR3 is TGTGCCAGCTCACCACCGGTGGGGGAGGTCTACGAGCAGTACTTC.

This chain links TRBV7-9 with TRBJ2-1, with D possibly TRBD2 on 5 matching bases. CDR1 is SEHNR, CDR2 FQNEAQ, per germline (reference sequence). V gave up 5 bases and J gave up 1 base, with 9 bases separating them. The CDR3 totals 14 residues. This CDR3 is CASSGERSYNEQFF. CDR3 in DNA: TGTGCCAGCAGCGGGGAGAGGTCCTACAATGAGCAGTTCTTC.

The V call is TRBV4-1, the J call TRBJ1-6; no definite D call. The CDR3 runs to 15 residues. CDR1 is MGHRA and CDR2 is YSYEKL in the germline V gene. V shed 0 bases and J shed 7 bases, with 10 bases lying between them. The CDR3 is CASSQDPLQNSPLHF. CDR3 nucleotides: TGCGCCAGCAGCCAAGATCCCCTACAGAATTCACCCCTCCACTTT.

The genes are TRBV7-2 and TRBJ2-7, with D possibly being TRBD2 (5 bases). The germline gives CDR1 SGHTA, CDR2 FQGNSA. The V gene lost 7 bases and the J gene lost 0 bases, with 16 bases spanning the gap. This CDR3 spans 15 amino acids. As DNA, the CDR3 is TGTGCCAGCACCTCAGGTTTAGGGAGCTCCTACGAGCAGTACTTC. Amino acid sequence: CASTSGLGSSYEQYF.

This rearrangement joins TRBV6-6 to TRBJ1-1; a possible D gene is TRBD1 (5 bases). Germline values: CDR1 MNHNY, CDR2 SVGAGI (reference sequence). The CDR3 loop spans 12 amino acids. V shed 5 bases and J shed 7 bases, with 11 bases lying between them. This chain's CDR3 is CASSLGADEAFF. CDR3 in DNA: TGTGCCAGCAGTCTCGGGGCTGATGAAGCTTTCTTT.

DNA of the CDR3: TGTGCCAGCAGCACAGGGGATCAGCCCCAGCATTTT. This translates into CASSTGDQPQHF. The chain uses TRBV7-9 and TRBJ1-5, with 7 bases aligning to TRBD1. The CDR3 loop spans 12 amino acids. The germline V gene encodes CDR1 SEHNR and CDR2 FQNEAQ (reference sequence). Unmatched junction bases numbered 0, after V lost 5 bases and J lost 5 bases.

The chain uses TRBV5-6 and TRBJ2-7, with TRBD1 matching over 10 bases. Trimming at V came to 0 bases and at J to 5 bases, leaving 8 bases not matched to a gene. This CDR3 spans 16 amino acids. Per the germline V gene, CDR1 is SGHDT and CDR2 is YYEEEE. Here the CDR3 reads CASSLVSGTGVHEQYF. The CDR3 DNA is TGTGCCAGCAGCTTGGTCTCCGGGACAGGGGTCCACGAGCAGTACTTC.